This T cell receptor (beta chain) was sequenced for a study of T cells after yellow fever vaccination. For the study at large: Low-cell-number fractions were prepared with SMART-Seq v4 Ultra Low Input. Study-level points and caveats: A secondary response was less intense yet reached its peak sooner, at day 5 versus 15.

It was through 5'RACE template switching that TCR cDNA was made, with a universal primer site and UMIs added. Using its own MiXCR run on the 5' RACE reads, TCRdb lists one record per CDR3 protein. The sample carries some 290,000 distinct CDR3 sequences, about 10% recorded once. Looked up from germline, CDR1 is MNHEY and CDR2 is SVGAGI. V lost 6 bases and J lost 5; bases outside the gene matches: 11. This CDR3 has 15 residues. This clonotype was detected a few times. Antigen specificity is unknown. This material consisted of CD4+ T cells sorted from PBMCs, taken 45 days after the yellow fever booster vaccination. This receptor was identified in a man aged 18 to 35 who received the YFV17D yellow fever vaccine. The chain carries TRBV6-5 and TRBJ2-5, with TRBD2 matching over 8 bases. This CDR3 reads CASSNSLGGGETQYF. CDR3 bases: TGTGCCAGCAGCAACTCCCTCGGGGGGGGGGAGACCCAGTACTTC.